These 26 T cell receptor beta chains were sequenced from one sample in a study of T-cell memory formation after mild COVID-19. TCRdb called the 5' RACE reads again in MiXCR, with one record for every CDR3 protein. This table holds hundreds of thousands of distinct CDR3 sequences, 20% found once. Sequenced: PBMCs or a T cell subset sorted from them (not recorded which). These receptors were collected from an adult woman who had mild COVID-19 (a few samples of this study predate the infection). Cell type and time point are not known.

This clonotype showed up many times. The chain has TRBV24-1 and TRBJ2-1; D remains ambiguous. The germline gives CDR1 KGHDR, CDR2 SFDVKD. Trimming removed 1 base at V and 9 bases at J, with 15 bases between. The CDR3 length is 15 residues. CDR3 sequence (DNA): TGTGCCACCAGTGATTTCGGTCTAGGAAGAGGTGAGCAGTTCTTC. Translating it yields CATSDFGLGRGEQFF.

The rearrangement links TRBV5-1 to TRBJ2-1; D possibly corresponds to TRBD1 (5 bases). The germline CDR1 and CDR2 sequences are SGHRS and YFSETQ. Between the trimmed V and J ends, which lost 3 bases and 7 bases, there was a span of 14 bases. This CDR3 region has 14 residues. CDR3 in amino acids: CASSSGQPGNEQFF. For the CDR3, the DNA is TGCGCCAGCAGCTCGGGCCAACCAGGGAATGAGCAGTTCTTC.

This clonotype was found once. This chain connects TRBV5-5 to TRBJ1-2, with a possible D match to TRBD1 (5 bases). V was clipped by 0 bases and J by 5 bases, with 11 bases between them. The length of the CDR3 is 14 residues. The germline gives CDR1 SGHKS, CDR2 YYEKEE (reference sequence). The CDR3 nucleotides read TGTGCCAGCAGCTTGGAGCAGGGAAAATATGGCTACACCTTC. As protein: CASSLEQGKYGYTF. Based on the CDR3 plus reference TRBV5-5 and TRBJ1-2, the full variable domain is DAGVTQSPTHLIKTRGQQVTLRCSPISGHKSVSWYQQVLGQGPQFIFQYYEKEERGRGNFPDRFSARQFPNYSSELNVNALLLGDSALYLCASSLEQGKYGYTFGSGTRLTVV.

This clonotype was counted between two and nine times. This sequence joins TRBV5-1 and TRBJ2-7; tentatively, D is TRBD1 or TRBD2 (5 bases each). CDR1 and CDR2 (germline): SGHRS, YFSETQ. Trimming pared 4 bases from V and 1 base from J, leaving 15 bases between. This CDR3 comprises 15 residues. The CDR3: CASSEAGTVSYEQYF. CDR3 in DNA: TGCGCCAGCAGCGAAGCCGGGACGGTATCCTACGAGCAGTACTTC.

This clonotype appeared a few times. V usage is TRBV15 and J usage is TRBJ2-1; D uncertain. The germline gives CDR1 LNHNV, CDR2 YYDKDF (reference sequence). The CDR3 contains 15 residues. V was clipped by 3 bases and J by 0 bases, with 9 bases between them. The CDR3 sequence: CATSSRGSSYNEQFF. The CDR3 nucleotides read TGTGCCACCAGCAGTAGAGGAAGCTCCTACAATGAGCAGTTCTTC.

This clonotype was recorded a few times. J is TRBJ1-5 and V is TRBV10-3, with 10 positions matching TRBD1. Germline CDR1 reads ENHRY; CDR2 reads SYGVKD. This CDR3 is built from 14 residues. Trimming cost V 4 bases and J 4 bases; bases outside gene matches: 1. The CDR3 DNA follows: TGTGCCATCAGTGGGACAGGGGGAAATCAGCCCCAGCATTTT. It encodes CAISGTGGNQPQHF.

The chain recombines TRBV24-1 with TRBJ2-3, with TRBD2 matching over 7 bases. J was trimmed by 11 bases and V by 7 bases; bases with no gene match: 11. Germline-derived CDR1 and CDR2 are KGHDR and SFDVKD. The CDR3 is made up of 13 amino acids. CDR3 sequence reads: CATRGGNGPGQYF. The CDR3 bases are TGTGCCACCAGGGGAGGGAACGGCCCAGGGCAGTATTTT.

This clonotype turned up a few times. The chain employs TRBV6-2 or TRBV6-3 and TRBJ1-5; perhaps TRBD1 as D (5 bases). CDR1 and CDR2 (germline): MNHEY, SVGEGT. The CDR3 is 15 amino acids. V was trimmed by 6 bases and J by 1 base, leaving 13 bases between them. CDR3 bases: TGTGCCAGCAGCCGCCAGGGTACGAGCAATCAGCCCCAGCATTTT. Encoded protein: CASSRQGTSNQPQHF.

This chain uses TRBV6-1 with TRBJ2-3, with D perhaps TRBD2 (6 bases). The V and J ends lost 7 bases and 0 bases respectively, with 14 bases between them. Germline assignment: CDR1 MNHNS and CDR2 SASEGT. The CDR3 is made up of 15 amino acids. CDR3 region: CASKVAGTSTDTQYF. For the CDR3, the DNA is TGTGCCAGCAAGGTCGCGGGGACTAGCACAGATACGCAGTATTTT.

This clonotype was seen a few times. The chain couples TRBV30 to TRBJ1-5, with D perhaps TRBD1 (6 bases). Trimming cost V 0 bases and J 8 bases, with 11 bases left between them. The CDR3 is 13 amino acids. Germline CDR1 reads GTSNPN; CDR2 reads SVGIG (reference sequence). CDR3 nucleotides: TGTGCCTGGAGTGTAGGGGGTTTCAAGCCCCAGCATTTT. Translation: CAWSVGGFKPQHF.

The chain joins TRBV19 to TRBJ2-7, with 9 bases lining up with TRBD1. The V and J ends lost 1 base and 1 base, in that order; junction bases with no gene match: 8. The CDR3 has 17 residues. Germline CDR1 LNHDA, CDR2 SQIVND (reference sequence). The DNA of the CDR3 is TGTGCCAGTAGTATAGGTACAGGGGGCTCGCTATCCTACGAGCAGTACTTC. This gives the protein CASSIGTGGSLSYEQYF.

CDR3 sequence reads: CASGSYDSNQPQHF. CDR3 DNA sequence: TGTGCTAGTGGCTCATACGATAGCAATCAGCCCCAGCATTTT. V usage is TRBV12-5 and J usage is TRBJ1-5; no definite D call. The CDR3 is 14 residues long. Germline assignment: CDR1 LGHNT and CDR2 FRNRAP. V lost 6 bases and J 0 bases, leaving 9 bases between the germline ends.

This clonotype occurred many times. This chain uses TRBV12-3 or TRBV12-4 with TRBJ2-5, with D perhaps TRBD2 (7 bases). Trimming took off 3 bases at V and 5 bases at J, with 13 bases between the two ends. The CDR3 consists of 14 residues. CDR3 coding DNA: TGTGCCAGCAGTTTCTGGGGGGGCAAGGAGACCCAGTACTTC. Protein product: CASSFWGGKETQYF.

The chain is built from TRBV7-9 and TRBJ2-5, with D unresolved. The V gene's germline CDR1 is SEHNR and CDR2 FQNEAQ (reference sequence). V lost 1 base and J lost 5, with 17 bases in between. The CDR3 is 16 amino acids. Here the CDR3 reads CASSLGGTPRMETQYF. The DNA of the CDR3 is TGTGCCAGCAGCTTAGGCGGCACACCCAGAATGGAGACCCAGTACTTC.

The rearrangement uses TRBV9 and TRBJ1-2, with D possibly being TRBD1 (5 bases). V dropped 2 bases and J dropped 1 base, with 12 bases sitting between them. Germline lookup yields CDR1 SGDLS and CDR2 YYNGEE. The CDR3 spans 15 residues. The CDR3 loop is CASSVQGKLNYGYTF. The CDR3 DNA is TGTGCCAGCAGCGTTCAGGGAAAACTTAACTATGGCTACACCTTC.

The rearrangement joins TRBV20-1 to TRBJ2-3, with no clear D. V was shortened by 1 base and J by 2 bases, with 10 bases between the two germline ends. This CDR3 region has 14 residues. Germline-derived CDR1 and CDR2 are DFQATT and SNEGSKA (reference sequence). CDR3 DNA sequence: TGCAGTGCTAGAGGTAGTTACGACACAGATACGCAGTATTTT. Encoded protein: CSARGSYDTDTQYF.

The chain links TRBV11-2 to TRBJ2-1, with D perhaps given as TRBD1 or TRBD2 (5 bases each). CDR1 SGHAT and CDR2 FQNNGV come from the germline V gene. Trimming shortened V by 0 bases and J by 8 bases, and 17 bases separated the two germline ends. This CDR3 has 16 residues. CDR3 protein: CASSLDVPPGLDEQFF. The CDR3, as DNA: TGTGCCAGCAGCTTAGATGTACCGCCGGGGCTGGATGAGCAGTTCTTC.

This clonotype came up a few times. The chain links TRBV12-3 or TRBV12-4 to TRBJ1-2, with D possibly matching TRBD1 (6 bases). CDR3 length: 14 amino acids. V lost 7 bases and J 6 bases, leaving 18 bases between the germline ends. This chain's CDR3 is CASILGGSIDGYTF. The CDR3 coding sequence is TGTGCCAGCATTCTGGGGGGCTCTATTGATGGCTACACCTTC.

The DNA for the CDR3 is TGTGCCAGCAGCTTAGGAGCAGGTGGCACCTACGAGCAGTACTTC. Translation: CASSLGAGGTYEQYF. The rearrangement joins TRBV7-2 to TRBJ2-7; D not resolved. CDR1 SGHTA and CDR2 FQGNSA come from the germline V gene. The CDR3 loop spans 15 amino acids. The germline V and J ends were trimmed by 1 base and 2 bases, with 12 bases remaining between them.

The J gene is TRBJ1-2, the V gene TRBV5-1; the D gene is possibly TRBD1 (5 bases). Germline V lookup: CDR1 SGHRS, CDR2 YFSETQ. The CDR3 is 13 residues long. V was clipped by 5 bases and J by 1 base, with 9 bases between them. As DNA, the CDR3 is TGCGCCAGCAGATTGACAGATAACTATGGCTACACCTTC. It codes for CASRLTDNYGYTF.

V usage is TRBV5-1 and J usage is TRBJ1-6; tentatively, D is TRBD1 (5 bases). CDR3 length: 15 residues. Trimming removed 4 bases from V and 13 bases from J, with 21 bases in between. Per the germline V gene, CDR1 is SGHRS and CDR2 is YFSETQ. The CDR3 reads CASSAGPGLVNPLHF. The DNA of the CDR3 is TGCGCCAGCAGCGCAGGACCGGGACTCGTCAATCCCCTCCACTTT. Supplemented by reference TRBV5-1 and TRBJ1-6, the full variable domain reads KAGVTQTPRYLIKTRGQQVTLSCSPISGHRSVSWYQQTPGQGLQFLFEYFSETQRNKGNFPGRFSGRQFSNSRSEMNVSTLELGDSALYLCASSAGPGLVNPLHFGNGTRLTVT.

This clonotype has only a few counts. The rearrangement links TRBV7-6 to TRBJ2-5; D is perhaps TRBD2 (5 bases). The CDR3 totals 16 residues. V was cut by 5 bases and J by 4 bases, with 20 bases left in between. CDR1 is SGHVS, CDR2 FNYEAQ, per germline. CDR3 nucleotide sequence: TGTGCCAGCAGCCTCGCCGGACTCGCAGTGCGAGAGACCCAGTACTTC. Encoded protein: CASSLAGLAVRETQYF.

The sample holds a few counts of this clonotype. CDR3 loop: CASSLEVAGGPDTQYF. Written as DNA, the CDR3 is TGCGCCAGCAGCTTGGAAGTAGCGGGGGGGCCAGATACGCAGTATTTT. The chain couples TRBV5-1 to TRBJ2-3, with 11 bases identical to TRBD2. This CDR3 has 16 residues. Trimming at V came to 0 bases and at J to 4 bases, leaving 4 bases not matched to a gene. Per the germline V gene, CDR1 is SGHRS and CDR2 is YFSETQ.

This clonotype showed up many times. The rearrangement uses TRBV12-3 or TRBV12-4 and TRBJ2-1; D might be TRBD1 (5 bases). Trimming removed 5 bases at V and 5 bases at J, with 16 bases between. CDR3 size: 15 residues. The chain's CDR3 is CASSPRQTLNNEQFF. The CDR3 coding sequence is TGTGCCAGCAGTCCCCGACAGACCCTTAACAATGAGCAGTTCTTC.

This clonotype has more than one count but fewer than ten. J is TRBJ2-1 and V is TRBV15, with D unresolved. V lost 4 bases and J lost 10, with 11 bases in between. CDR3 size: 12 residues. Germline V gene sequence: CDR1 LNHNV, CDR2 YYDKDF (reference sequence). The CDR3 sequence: CATSMVGIEQFF. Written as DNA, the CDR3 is TGTGCCACCAGCATGGTCGGAATAGAGCAGTTCTTC.

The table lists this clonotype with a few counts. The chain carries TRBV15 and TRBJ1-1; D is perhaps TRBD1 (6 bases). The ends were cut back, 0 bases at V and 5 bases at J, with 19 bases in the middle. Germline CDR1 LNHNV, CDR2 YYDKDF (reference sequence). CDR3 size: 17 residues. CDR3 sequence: CATSRDLGGVGGTEAFF. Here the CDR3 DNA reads TGTGCCACCAGCAGAGATCTGGGGGGCGTAGGTGGTACTGAAGCTTTCTTT.